This TCR beta chain was identified in a study of PD-1 blockade in classical Hodgkin lymphoma (dated by TCRdb to about 2020). About the study as a whole: Nivolumab dosing was 3 mg/kg intravenously every 2 weeks, continuing until either disease progression or unacceptable toxicity. To define a peripheral blood immune signature of response to PD-1 blockade in classical Hodgkin lymphoma, the study combined TCR beta sequencing with CyTOF.

Per the germline V gene, SGHDT is the CDR1 and YYEEEE is the CDR2. Reading from cysteine to phenylalanine, the CDR3 counts 15 amino acids. The CDR3 DNA has 45 bases and is translated from base 1. Between the V and J ends, shortened by 2 bases and 0 bases respectively, the junction contains 12 bases. Broad study findings and their caveats: Baseline TCR diversity was reported to be lower in newly diagnosed patients than in healthy donors and to be lower still in relapsed/refractory patients. Baseline diversity similar to that of newly diagnosed patients was observed in trial patients achieving complete response, whereas significantly lower diversity was observed in partial responders and progressors. CD4+ but not CD8+ TCR diversity rose significantly by C4D1 (p=0.0027 vs p=0.16), most apparent in complete responders (p=0.02). Lower diversity was observed in patients in whom nivolumab was started less than 1 year after ASCT, and these patients were excluded from later analyses so that confounding by immune reconstitution would be avoided. The study covered only a single clinical trial cohort, and the causes of the repertoire differences, possibly disease activity or prior therapy, were still not defined.

In the case of this clone: Its binding antigen is unknown. Per-nucleotide qualities are absent, and no much larger clonotype sits a single base away.

The Qiagen DNeasy kit was used to extract genomic DNA both from unsorted PBMCs and from the negatively selected CD4+ and CD8+ fractions. TCR beta CDR3 regions were amplified by immunoSEQ multiplex PCR using primers annealing to V and J segments. A synthetic immune receptor repertoire was used to minimize amplification bias, and remaining bias was computationally removed after sequencing. Concerning the study's data processing: Repertoire diversity was quantified as the Shannon entropy index using custom Python scripts. The unsorted, CD4+ and CD8+ repertoires were each analyzed separately, with the exception of combined analyses, where CD4+ and CD8+ sequences were merged in silico. Clonal expansion was defined as a frequency increase of at least 2-fold after treatment compared with C1D1, and clones undetected at baseline were assigned a pseudocount of 0.5. Clones with 0 or 1 copy at C1D1 were classified as singleton clones, and clones with 2 or more copies were classified as non-singleton clones. Clones expanded in unsorted samples were assigned a CD4+, CD8+ or unknown annotation through matching of protein sequences in sorted samples from the same patient. Wilcoxon tests on paired samples were used to test diversity changes from C1D1 to C4D1. The table was pulled from immuneACCESS by TCRdb, which kept in-frame rearrangements only. Such tables lose some clones; where checked, under half of the loss comes from unresolved V genes, and the rest has no known cause. The V and J calls and clone size come from that table; D and trimming were worked out from the DNA. This sample is represented by 95,000 to 100,000 clones; about 89% of them were singletons. The top ten constitute about 7.1% of the sample.

Taken with the paper, the label for time point translates to: cycle 2 day 1 (C2D1) of nivolumab. Every trial patient had relapsed following autologous stem cell transplantation, and prior brentuximab vedotin exposure was what differed among cohorts A, B and C. A total of under 70 patients with relapsed/refractory classical Hodgkin lymphoma made up the trial cohort, and each patient's best overall response was complete response, partial response or progressive disease. Single-agent nivolumab was administered to trial patients in the multi-cohort phase II CheckMate 205 trial. An independent review committee assessed best overall response by applying the 2007 International Working Group response criteria. Trial PBMCs were collected just before the start of nivolumab (C1D1) and during therapy at cycle 2 day 1 and cycle 4 day 1. After peripheral blood was drawn into 8 mL Vacutainer Cell Preparation Tubes, PBMCs were isolated by centrifugation and then cryopreserved.

The chain uses TRBV5-6 and TRBJ2-7; tentative D gene TRBD2, with 5 bases matching. The sample here was peripheral blood mononuclear cells (PBMCs), taken before the second cycle of nivolumab. The clonotype comes from a human donor with classical Hodgkin lymphoma. The DNA sequence is TGTGCCAGCAGCTTCGCGGGTTTCAGCTCCTACGAGCAGTACTTC. This encodes CASSFAGFSSYEQYF.